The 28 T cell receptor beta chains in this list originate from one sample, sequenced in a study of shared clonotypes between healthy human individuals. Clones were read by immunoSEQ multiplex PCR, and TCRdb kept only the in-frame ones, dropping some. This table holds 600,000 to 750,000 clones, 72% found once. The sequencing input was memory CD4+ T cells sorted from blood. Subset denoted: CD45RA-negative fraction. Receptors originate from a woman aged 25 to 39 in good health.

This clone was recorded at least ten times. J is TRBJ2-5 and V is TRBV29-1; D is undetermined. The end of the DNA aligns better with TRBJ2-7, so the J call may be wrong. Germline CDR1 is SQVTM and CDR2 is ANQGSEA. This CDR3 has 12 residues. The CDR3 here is CSVDSGRNEQYF. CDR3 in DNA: TGCAGCGTTGATTCCGGCAGAAACGAGCAGTACTTC.

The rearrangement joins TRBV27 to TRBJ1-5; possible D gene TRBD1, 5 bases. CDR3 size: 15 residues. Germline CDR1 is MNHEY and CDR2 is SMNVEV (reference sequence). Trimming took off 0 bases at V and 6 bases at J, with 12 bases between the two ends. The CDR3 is CASSLSMGVSQPQHF. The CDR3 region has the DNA TGTGCCAGCAGTTTATCGATGGGGGTTAGTCAGCCCCAGCATTTT.

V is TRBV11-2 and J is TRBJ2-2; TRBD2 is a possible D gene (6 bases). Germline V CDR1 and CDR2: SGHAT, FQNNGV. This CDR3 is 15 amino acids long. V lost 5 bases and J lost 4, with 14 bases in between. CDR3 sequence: CASSPAGSGTGELFF. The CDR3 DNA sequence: TGTGCCAGCAGCCCCGCGGGTAGCGGCACCGGGGAGCTGTTTTTT.

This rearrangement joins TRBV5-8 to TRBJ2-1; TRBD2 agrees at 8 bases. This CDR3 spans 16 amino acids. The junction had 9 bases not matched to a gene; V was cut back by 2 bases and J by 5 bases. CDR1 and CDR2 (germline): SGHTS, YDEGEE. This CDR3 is CASSFVVGLAHNEQFF. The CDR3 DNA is TGTGCCAGCAGCTTCGTTGTCGGACTAGCACACAATGAGCAGTTCTTC.

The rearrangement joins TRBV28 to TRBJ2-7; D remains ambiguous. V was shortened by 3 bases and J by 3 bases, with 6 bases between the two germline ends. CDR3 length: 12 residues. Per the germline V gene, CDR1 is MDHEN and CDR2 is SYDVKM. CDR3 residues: CASSLVFYEQYF. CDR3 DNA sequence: TGTGCCAGCAGTTTGGTCTTCTACGAGCAGTACTTC.

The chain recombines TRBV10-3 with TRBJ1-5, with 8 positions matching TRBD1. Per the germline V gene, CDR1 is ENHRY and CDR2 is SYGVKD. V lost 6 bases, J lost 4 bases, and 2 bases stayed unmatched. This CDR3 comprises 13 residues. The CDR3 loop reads CAIRDRDNQPQHF. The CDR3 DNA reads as TGTGCCATCAGGGACAGGGATAATCAGCCCCAGCATTTT.

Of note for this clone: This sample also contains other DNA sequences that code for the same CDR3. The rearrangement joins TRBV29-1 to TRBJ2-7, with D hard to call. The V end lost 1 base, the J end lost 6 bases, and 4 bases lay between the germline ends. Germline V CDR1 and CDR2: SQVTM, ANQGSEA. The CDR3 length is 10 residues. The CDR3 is CSVEVGEQYF. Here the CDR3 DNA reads TGCAGCGTTGAAGTTGGCGAGCAGTACTTC.

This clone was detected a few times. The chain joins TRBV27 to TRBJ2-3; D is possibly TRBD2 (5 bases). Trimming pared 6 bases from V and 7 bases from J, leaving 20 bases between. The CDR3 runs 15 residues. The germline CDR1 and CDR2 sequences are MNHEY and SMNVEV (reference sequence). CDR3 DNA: TGTGCCAGCAGCGAACACGGACTCGGCGATAATACGCAGTATTTT. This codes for CASSEHGLGDNTQYF.

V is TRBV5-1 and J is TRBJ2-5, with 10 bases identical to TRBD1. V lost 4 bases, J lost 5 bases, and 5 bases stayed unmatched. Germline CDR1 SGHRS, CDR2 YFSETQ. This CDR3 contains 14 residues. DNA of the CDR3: TGCGCCAGCAGCCCGACAGGGGGCGAGGAGACCCAGTACTTC. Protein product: CASSPTGGEETQYF.

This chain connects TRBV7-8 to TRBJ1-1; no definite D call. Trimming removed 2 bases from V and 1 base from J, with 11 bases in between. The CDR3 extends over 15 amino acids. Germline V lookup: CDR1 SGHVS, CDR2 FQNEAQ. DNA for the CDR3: TGTGCCAGCAGCTTAATGGATTTCGGGAACACTGAAGCTTTCTTT. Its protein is CASSLMDFGNTEAFF.

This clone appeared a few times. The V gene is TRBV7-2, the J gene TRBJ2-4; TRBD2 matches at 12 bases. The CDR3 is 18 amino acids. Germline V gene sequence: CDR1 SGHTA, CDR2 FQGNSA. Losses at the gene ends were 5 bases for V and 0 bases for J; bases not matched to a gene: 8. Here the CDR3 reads CASSLRLAGDSAKNIQYF. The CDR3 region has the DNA TGTGCCAGCAGCCTCCGACTAGCGGGAGACTCAGCCAAAAACATTCAGTACTTC.

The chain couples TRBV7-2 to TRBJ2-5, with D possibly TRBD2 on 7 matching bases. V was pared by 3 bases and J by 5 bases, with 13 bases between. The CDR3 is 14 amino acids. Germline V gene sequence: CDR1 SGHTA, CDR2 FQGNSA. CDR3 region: CASSFYGGRETQYF. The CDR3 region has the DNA TGTGCCAGCAGCTTCTACGGGGGGCGGGAGACCCAGTACTTC.

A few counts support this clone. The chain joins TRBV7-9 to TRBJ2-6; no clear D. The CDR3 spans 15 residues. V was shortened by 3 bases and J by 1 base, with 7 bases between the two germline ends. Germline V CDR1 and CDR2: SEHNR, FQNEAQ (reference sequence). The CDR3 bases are TGTGCCAGCAGCTTCACCCGATCTGGGGCCAACGTCCTGACTTTC. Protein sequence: CASSFTRSGANVLTF.

CDR3 loop: CASSWGATGELFF. CDR3 DNA: TGCGCCAGCAGTTGGGGGGCCACCGGGGAGCTGTTTTTT. V usage is TRBV5-1 and J usage is TRBJ2-2; D is tentatively TRBD1 or TRBD2 (6 bases each). V lost 5 bases and J 4 bases, leaving 9 bases between the germline ends. The CDR3 is 13 residues long. Looked up from germline, CDR1 is SGHRS and CDR2 is YFSETQ.

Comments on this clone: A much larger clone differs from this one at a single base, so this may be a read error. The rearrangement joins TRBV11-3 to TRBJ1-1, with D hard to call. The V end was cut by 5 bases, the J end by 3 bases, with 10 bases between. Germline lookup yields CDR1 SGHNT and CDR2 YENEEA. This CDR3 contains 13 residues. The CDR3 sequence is CASSTQRDTEAFF. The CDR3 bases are TGTGCCAGCAGCACCCAACGTGACACTGAAGCTTTCTTT.

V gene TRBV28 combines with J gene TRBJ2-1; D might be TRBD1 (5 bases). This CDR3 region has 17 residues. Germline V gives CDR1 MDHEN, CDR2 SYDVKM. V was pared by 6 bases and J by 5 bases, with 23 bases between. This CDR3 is CASSHQRRARFHNEQFF. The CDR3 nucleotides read TGTGCCAGCAGCCACCAGCGCAGGGCTCGATTCCACAATGAGCAGTTCTTC.

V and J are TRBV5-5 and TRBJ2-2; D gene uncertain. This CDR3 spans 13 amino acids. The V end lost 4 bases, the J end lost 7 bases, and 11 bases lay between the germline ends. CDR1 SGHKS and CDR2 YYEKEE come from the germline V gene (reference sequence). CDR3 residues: CASSQEWGGELFF. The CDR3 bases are TGTGCCAGCAGCCAAGAGTGGGGCGGGGAGCTGTTTTTT.

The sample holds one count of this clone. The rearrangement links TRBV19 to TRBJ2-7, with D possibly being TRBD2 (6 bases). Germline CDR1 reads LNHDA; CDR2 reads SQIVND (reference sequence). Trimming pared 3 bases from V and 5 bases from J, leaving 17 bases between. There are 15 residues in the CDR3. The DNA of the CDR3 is TGTGCCAGTAGTATGGCGGCGGGAAGGACCAACGAGCAGTACTTC. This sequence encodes CASSMAAGRTNEQYF.

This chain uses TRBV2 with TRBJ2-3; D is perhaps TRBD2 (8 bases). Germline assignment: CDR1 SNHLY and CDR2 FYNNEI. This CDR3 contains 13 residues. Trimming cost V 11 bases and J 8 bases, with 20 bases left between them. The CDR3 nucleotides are TGTGCCTTCAGGGGGACTAGAGAGGGTACGCAGTATTTT. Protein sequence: CAFRGTREGTQYF.

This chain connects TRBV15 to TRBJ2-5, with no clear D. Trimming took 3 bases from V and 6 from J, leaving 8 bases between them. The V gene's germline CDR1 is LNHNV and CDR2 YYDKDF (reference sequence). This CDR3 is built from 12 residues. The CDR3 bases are TGTGCCACCAGCAGCACCCGGCAGACCCAGTACTTC. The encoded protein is CATSSTRQTQYF.

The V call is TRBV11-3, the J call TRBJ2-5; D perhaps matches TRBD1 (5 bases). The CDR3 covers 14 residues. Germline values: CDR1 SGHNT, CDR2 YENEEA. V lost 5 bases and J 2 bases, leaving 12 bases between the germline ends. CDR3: CASSLSTVQETQYF. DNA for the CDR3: TGTGCCAGCAGCCTATCGACAGTTCAAGAGACCCAGTACTTC.

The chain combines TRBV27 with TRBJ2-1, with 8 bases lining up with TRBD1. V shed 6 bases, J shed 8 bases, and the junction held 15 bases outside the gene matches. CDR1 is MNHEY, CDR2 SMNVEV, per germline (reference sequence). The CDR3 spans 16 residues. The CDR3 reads CASSSLGQGATDEQFF. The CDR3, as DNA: TGTGCCAGCAGCTCTCTTGGGCAGGGGGCGACGGATGAGCAGTTCTTC.

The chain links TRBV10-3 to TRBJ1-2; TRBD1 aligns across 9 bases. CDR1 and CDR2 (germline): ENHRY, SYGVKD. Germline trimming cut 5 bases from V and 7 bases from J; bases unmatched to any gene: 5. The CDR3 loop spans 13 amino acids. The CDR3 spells CAISTGGYGGYTF. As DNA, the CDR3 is TGTGCCATCAGTACAGGGGGCTACGGTGGCTACACCTTC.

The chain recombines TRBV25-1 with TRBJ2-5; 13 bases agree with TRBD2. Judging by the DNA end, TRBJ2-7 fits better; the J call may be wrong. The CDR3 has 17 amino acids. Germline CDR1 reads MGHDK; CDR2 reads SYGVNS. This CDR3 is CASSEPGTSGTFDEQYF. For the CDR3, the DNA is TGTGCCAGCAGTGAACCTGGGACTAGCGGGACCTTCGACGAGCAGTACTTC.

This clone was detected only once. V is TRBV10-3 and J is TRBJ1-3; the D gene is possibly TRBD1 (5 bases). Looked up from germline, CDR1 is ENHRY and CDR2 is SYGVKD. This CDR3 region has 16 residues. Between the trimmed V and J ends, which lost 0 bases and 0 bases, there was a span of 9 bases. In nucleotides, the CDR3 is TGTGCCATCAGTGAGTCAGAGGGACTCTCTGGAAACACCATATATTTT. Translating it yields CAISESEGLSGNTIYF.

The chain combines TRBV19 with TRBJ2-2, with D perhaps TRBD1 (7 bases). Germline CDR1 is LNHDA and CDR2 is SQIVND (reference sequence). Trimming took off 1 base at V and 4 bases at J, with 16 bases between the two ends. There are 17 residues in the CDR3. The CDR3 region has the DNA TGTGCCAGTAGTATAGTGACTAGGTGGACAGGCACCGGGGAGCTGTTTTTT. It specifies CASSIVTRWTGTGELFF. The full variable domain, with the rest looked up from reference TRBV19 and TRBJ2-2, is DGGITQSPKYLFRKEGQNVTLSCEQNLNHDAMYWYRQDPGQGLRLIYYSQIVNDFQKGDIAEGYSVSREKKESFPLTVTSAQKNPTAFYLCASSIVTRWTGTGELFFGEGSRLTVL.

The CDR3 DNA reads as TGTGCCAGCTCACTCGTTGAGGACGGGGAGCTGTTTTTT. Protein sequence: CASSLVEDGELFF. The chain couples TRBV18 to TRBJ2-2; D is uncertain. Germline CDR1 and CDR2: KGHSH and LQKENI. The CDR3 is 13 residues long. V was clipped by 4 bases and J by 7 bases, with 10 bases between them.

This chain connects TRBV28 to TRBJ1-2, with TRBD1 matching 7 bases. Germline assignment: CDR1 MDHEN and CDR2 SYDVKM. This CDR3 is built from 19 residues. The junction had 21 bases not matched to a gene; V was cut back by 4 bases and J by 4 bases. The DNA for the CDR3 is TGTGCCAGCAGTTCCCATCAGATAGTAGACAGGGACACTACCTATGGCTACACCTTC. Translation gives CASSSHQIVDRDTTYGYTF.